This TCR beta chain was profiled in a study of blood T cell repertoires in COVID-19. Study-level information: Some COVID-19 samples were acute and others convalescent; all came from the United States, Italy and Spain. PBMCs, B-cell-depleted T cells, or T cells provided the cDNA or gDNA that made up the material.

Authors' analysis steps: Estimates of nucleated cell counts were drawn from the amplification of reference gene primers. Repertoires were generated with immunoSEQ multiplex PCR, while TCRdb's copy carries only in-frame clones and drops some. For V, J and clone size, that table is used; D and trimming come from the DNA. The data show around 190,000 clones, with 80% to 90% seen just once and almost 5% held by the top ten. This CDR3 comprises 12 residues. V dropped 5 bases and J dropped 2 bases, with 9 bases sitting between them. Germline lookup yields CDR1 GTSNPN and CDR2 SVGIG (reference sequence). The rearrangement joins TRBV30 to TRBJ1-2; a possible D gene is TRBD1 (5 bases). This clonotype originated in a woman aged 80 or over with acute or convalescent COVID-19. What was sequenced was peripheral blood. CDR3 loop: CAWVAGNYGYTF. As DNA, the CDR3 is TGTGCCTGGGTCGCAGGGAACTATGGCTACACCTTC.